These T cell receptor beta chains were read from a single sample in a study of CD8 T cells in Susac syndrome. TCRdb re-analysed the immunoSEQ multiplex PCR reads in MiXCR, keeping a single row per CDR3 protein. The table records 75,000 to 80,000 distinct CDR3 sequences, approximately 93% of them present only once. The sample was CD8+ T cells from PBMCs. All receptors come from a human donor with Susac syndrome. Each CDR3 is given with its conserved first and last residue. The D gene is left open where the match is weak. Size is omitted from some rows. Given values are once, few, many or a class for expanded clones.

v_call	clone_size	d_call	j_call	cdr3_nt	cdr3_aa
TRBV3-1	NA	NA	TRBJ2-7	TGTGCCAGCAGCCAAGCTACATACGAGCAGTACTTC	CASSQATYEQYF
TRBV12-3/TRBV12-4	NA	TRBD2	TRBJ2-3	TGTGCCAGCAGTCCTTCGGGGGGGCGGGATACGCAGTATTTT	CASSPSGGRDTQYF
TRBV29-1	NA	NA	TRBJ1-1	TGCAGCACCCTAGACAGATACACTGAAGCTTTCTTT	CSTLDRYTEAFF
TRBV19	NA	NA	TRBJ2-7	TGTGCCAGTAGTTTCGGGACCTACGAGCAGTACTTC	CASSFGTYEQYF
TRBV28	NA	NA	TRBJ2-2	TGTGCCAGCAGTACTCCCAGGAAGGGCACCGGGGAGCTGTTTTTT	CASSTPRKGTGELFF
TRBV27	NA	TRBD1	TRBJ2-5	TGTGCCAGCAGTCCCGGACAGGGGGCGGCAGAGACCCAGTACTTC	CASSPGQGAAETQYF
TRBV3-1	NA	NA	TRBJ1-6	TGTGCCAGCAGCACCTCGACCGGGACAACAAGTTCACCCCTCCACTTT	CASSTSTGTTSSPLHF
TRBV11-2	NA	NA	TRBJ2-2	TGTGCCAGCAGCCCTACAGGGTGGGAGCTGTTTTTT	CASSPTGWELFF
TRBV4-2	NA	NA	TRBJ2-5	TGTGCCAGCAGCCAAGTGGGACATGACTTGTACCAAGAGACCCAGTACTTC	CASSQVGHDLYQETQYF
TRBV9	NA	TRBD2	TRBJ2-3	TGTGCCAGCAGCGTACGGGGGGGCCTAGGCACAGATACGCAGTATTTT	CASSVRGGLGTDTQYF
TRBV5-4	NA	TRBD1	TRBJ1-1	TGTGCCAGCAGCAAGGACAGGGACACTGAAGCTTTCTTT	CASSKDRDTEAFF
TRBV9	NA	TRBD2	TRBJ2-7	TGTGCCAGCAGCCCCCGTGGGACTAGCGCTTACGAGCAGTACTTC	CASSPRGTSAYEQYF
TRBV6-4	NA	TRBD1	TRBJ2-3	TGTGCCAGCAGTGAGCGTGGGACAGGGGCCCGATTAGGGTCAGATACGCAGTATTTT	CASSERGTGARLGSDTQYF
TRBV12-3/TRBV12-4	NA	NA	TRBJ2-5	TGTGCCAGCAGTTTAATAGGCTTTCAAGAGACCCAGTACTTC	CASSLIGFQETQYF
TRBV20-1	NA	NA	TRBJ2-7	TGCAGTGCTACTCACAGGGAGAGGGGAAACTACGAGCAGTACTTC	CSATHRERGNYEQYF
TRBV29-1	NA	NA	TRBJ2-6	TGCAGCGCCCGGGACGTAAGCTCTGGGGCCAACGTCCTGACTTTC	CSARDVSSGANVLTF
TRBV11-1	NA	TRBD1	TRBJ2-7	TGTGCCAGCAGCACTTCAACAGGGGACCTACACCTCTCAGCCCTCTACGAGCAGTACTTC	CASSTSTGDLHLSALYEQYF
TRBV7-3	NA	NA	TRBJ2-5	TGTGCCAGCAGCTTAATTGGCCGTCCCGGGGAGACCCAGTACTTC	CASSLIGRPGETQYF
TRBV7-9	NA	NA	TRBJ2-1	TGTGCCAGCAGCTTAAAAGGGGGAGACAATGAGCAGTTCTTC	CASSLKGGDNEQFF
TRBV11-2	NA	NA	TRBJ1-2	TGTGCCAGCAGCGGGGATCGGGGAAACTATGGCTACACCTTC	CASSGDRGNYGYTF
TRBV4-1	NA	NA	TRBJ2-3	TGCGCCAGCAGCCAACTACAGGGAGGAGGCACAGATACGCAGTATTTT	CASSQLQGGGTDTQYF
TRBV2	NA	NA	TRBJ2-3	TGTGCCAGCGGGATTCCACAGGCCTCTAGCACAGATACGCAGTATTTT	CASGIPQASSTDTQYF
TRBV27	NA	NA	TRBJ1-6	TGTGCCAGCAGTCCCGCAGGGAAGCCCCTCCACTTT	CASSPAGKPLHF
TRBV14	NA	TRBD1	TRBJ1-2	TGTGCCAGCAGCCAAGAGAGACTGCCGGGACAGGACTATGGCTACACCTTC	CASSQERLPGQDYGYTF
TRBV5-1	NA	NA	TRBJ2-7	TGCGCCAGCAGCTTGGGTTCAGGCGCCTACGAGCAGTACTTC	CASSLGSGAYEQYF
TRBV25-1	NA	NA	TRBJ1-3	TGTGCCAGCAAGAGGAGTGCGGACACCATATATTTT	CASKRSADTIYF
TRBV6-1	NA	NA	TRBJ2-3	TGTGCCAGCAGTAGGGGACTCCCCTTCACAGATACGCAGTATTTT	CASSRGLPFTDTQYF
TRBV30	NA	NA	TRBJ1-1	TGTGCCTGGGGGGGGACGAATACCAACACTGAAGCTTTCTTT	CAWGGTNTNTEAFF
TRBV9	NA	NA	TRBJ1-2	TGTGCCAGCAGCGGAGAACCCTCCTATGGCTACACCTTC	CASSGEPSYGYTF
TRBV25-1	once	TRBD1	TRBJ2-2	TGTGCCAGCAGTGAATTAGGGACAGGGGATTCCGGGGAGCTGTTTTTT	CASSELGTGDSGELFF
TRBV28	NA	NA	TRBJ2-7	TGTGCCAGCATAGGGGCACTCTACGAGCAGTACTTC	CASIGALYEQYF
TRBV11-2	NA	NA	TRBJ2-1	TGTGCCAGCAGCTTAGGGTTGGGCTTGAATGAGCAGTTCTTC	CASSLGLGLNEQFF
TRBV5-6	NA	TRBD2	TRBJ2-1	TGTGCCAGCCGTCTTAGCGGGCTTTACAATGAGCAGTTCTTC	CASRLSGLYNEQFF
TRBV9	NA	NA	TRBJ2-5	TGTGCCAGCAGCGTTGGAGGGGTCGAGACCCAGTACTTC	CASSVGGVETQYF
TRBV28	NA	TRBD2	TRBJ2-7	TGTGCCAGCCTATTAGCGGGGGGCTACGAGCAGTACTTC	CASLLAGGYEQYF
TRBV12-3/TRBV12-4	NA	NA	TRBJ2-1	TGTGCCAGCAGTTTGACAAATTACAATGAGCAGTTCTTC	CASSLTNYNEQFF
TRBV5-6	NA	NA	TRBJ2-7	TGTGCCAGCAGCTTGGCCTTCGGGGGCCGGTACGAGCAGTACTTC	CASSLAFGGRYEQYF
TRBV28	NA	NA	TRBJ2-1	TGTGCCAGCAGTGCCTTGAGCTCCTACAATGAGCAGTTCTTC	CASSALSSYNEQFF
TRBV2	NA	TRBD2	TRBJ2-7	TGTGCCAGCAGTGAAATCCTAGCGGGGAGCTACTCCTACGAGCAGTACTTC	CASSEILAGSYSYEQYF
TRBV10-3	NA	TRBD2	TRBJ2-1	TGTGCCATGGCGGGGGGGAATGAGCAGTTCTTC	CAMAGGNEQFF
TRBV5-4	NA	NA	TRBJ2-5	TGTGCCAGCAGCTCGAGGGGGGGCCTAAGAACGGGAGAGACCCAGTACTTC	CASSSRGGLRTGETQYF
TRBV7-8	NA	NA	TRBJ2-5	TGTGCCAGCAGCCCCGGTCAGCCCCAGTACTTC	CASSPGQPQYF
TRBV27	NA	NA	TRBJ2-3	TGTGCCAGCAGTTTTCTGGGTGGGGTCCTAAAGGATACGCAGTATTTT	CASSFLGGVLKDTQYF
TRBV12-3/TRBV12-4	NA	TRBD1	TRBJ1-5	TGTGCCAGCAGTTTGGGACAGTTCAATCAGCCCCAGCATTTT	CASSLGQFNQPQHF
TRBV5-4	NA	TRBD1	TRBJ2-1	TGTGCCAGCAGCCGATGGACAGGGTATGACGGTGAGCAGTTCTTC	CASSRWTGYDGEQFF
TRBV7-9	NA	NA	TRBJ2-3	TGTGCCAGCAGCTTAACGTCGACAGGTAGCACAGATACGCAGTATTTT	CASSLTSTGSTDTQYF
TRBV2	NA	NA	TRBJ2-4	TGTGCCAGCAGCCTAGTGGGCCTAGCCAAAAACATTCAGTACTTC	CASSLVGLAKNIQYF
TRBV4-1	NA	NA	TRBJ1-5	TGCGCCAGCAGCCAAGGACGGTTCAATCAGCCCCAGCATTTT	CASSQGRFNQPQHF
TRBV4-2	NA	TRBD2	TRBJ2-7	TGTGCCAGCAGCCACAGGGAGGGTTACGAGCAGTACTTC	CASSHREGYEQYF